Sequencing of this T cell receptor (beta chain) was carried out in a study of T cells in Graves' hyperthyroidism and ophthalmopathy. Study results and caveats: Most clonotypes that expanded in the thyroid above 0.001 also showed up in blood. The authors' 13 V-J model separated ophthalmopathy from stable hyperthyroidism.

V lost 4 bases to trimming and J lost 2 bases; unmatched junction nucleotides: 2. The CDR3 runs 14 residues. It was RNA transcripts that yielded the amplified TCR beta CDR3 regions. A first-round RT-PCR of the TCR CDR3 used the HTBI primer set. TCRdb re-analysed the multiplex PCR reads in MiXCR, keeping a single row per CDR3 protein. This sample has approximately 740,000 distinct CDR3 sequences, with 11% to 15% found just once. This clonotype was seen ten or more times. Its antigen is not identified. The clonotype was recovered from a woman aged 18-29 years with Graves' hyperthyroidism. The sequenced sample was blood. This sequence joins TRBV12-3 or TRBV12-4 and TRBJ2-5, with 9 bases that match TRBD1. CDR3 sequence reads: CASSSTGGQETQYF. As DNA, the CDR3 is TGTGCCAGCAGTTCGACAGGGGGTCAAGAGACCCAGTACTTC.